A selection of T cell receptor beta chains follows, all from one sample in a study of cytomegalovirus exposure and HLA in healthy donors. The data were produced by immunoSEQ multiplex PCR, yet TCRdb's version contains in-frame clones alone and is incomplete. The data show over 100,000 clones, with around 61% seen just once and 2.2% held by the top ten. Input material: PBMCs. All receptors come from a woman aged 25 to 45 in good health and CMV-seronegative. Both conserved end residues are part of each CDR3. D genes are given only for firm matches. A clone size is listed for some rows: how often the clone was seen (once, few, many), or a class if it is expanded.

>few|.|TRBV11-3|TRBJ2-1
CASSNKGSSASYNEQFF
TGTGCCAGCTCCAATAAAGGGTCTAGCGCCTCCTACAATGAGCAGTTCTTC
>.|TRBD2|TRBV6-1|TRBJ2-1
CASVRTSGIYNEQFF
TGTGCCAGCGTTAGGACTAGCGGGATCTACAATGAGCAGTTCTTC
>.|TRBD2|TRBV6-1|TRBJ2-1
CASSREREFEQFF
TGTGCCAGCAGTCGCGAGCGGGAGTTTGAGCAGTTCTTC
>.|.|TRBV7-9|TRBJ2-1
CASSQQGYYNEQFF
TGTGCCAGCAGTCAACAGGGCTACTACAATGAGCAGTTCTTC
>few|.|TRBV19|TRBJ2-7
CASSTRGYEQYF
TGTGCCAGTAGTACCAGGGGTTACGAGCAGTACTTC
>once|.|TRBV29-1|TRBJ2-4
CSGRDNLAKNIQYF
TGCAGCGGCCGGGACAACCTAGCCAAAAACATTCAGTACTTC
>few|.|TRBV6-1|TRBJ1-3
CASSEAGGSGNTIYF
TGTGCCAGCAGTGAAGCGGGGGGCTCTGGAAACACCATATATTTT
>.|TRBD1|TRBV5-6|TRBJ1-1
CASSWRMAGGRTEAFF
TGTGCCAGCAGCTGGCGTATGGCAGGGGGTCGGACTGAAGCTTTCTTT
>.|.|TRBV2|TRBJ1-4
CASSIRQVTATNEKLFF
TGTGCCAGCAGTATTCGACAGGTCACTGCAACTAATGAAAAACTGTTTTTT
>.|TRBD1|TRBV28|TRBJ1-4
CASSLSARGVGKLFF
TGTGCCAGCAGTTTATCTGCCAGGGGGGTTGGGAAACTGTTTTTT
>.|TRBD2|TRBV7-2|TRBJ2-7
CASTRRQASGPYEQYF
TGTGCCAGCACCCGCCGGCAGGCTAGCGGTCCCTACGAGCAGTACTTC
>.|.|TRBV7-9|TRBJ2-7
CASSLGPSYEQYF
TGTGCCAGCAGCTTAGGGCCGTCCTACGAGCAGTACTTC
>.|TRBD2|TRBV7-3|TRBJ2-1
CASSSAGTRFSNEQFF
TGTGCCAGCAGCTCGGCCGGGACTAGATTTAGTAATGAGCAGTTCTTC
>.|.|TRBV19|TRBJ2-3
CASRDGSSLDTQYF
TGTGCCAGTAGGGACGGGAGTTCTTTAGATACGCAGTATTTT
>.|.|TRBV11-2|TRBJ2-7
CASSLDRGAYAYEQYF
TGTGCCAGCAGCTTAGATCGGGGGGCTTACGCTTACGAGCAGTACTTC
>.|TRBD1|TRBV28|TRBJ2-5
CASSSTSPTSWTGQETQYF
TGTGCCAGCAGTTCAACAAGTCCAACGTCCTGGACAGGGCAAGAGACCCAGTACTTC
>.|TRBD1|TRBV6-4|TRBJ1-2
CASRQGRNYGYTF
TGTGCCAGTCGACAGGGAAGGAACTATGGCTACACCTTC
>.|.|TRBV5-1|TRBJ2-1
CASSSDGRFTWGNEQFF
TGCGCCAGCAGCTCTGACGGGAGATTTACTTGGGGCAATGAGCAGTTCTTC
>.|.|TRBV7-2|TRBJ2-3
CASSLGVSGVTDTQYF
TGTGCCAGCAGCCTAGGGGTTAGCGGAGTCACAGATACGCAGTATTTT
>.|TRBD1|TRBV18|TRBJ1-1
CASSPPDRGEYTEAFF
TGTGCCAGCTCACCACCCGACAGGGGAGAATACACTGAAGCTTTCTTT
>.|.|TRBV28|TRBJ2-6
CASSPRGASISSGANVLTF
TGTGCCAGCAGTCCTCGGGGGGCGTCCATTAGCTCTGGGGCCAACGTCCTGACTTTC
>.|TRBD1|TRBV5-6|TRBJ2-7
CASSLGDRGFVYEQYF
TGTGCCAGCAGTTTGGGGGACAGGGGTTTTGTGTACGAGCAGTACTTC
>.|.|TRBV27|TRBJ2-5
CASSSPYQETQYF
TGTGCCAGCAGTTCCCCGTACCAAGAGACCCAGTACTTC
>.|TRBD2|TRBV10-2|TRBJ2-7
CASRGLAGSSYEQYF
TGCGCCAGCAGAGGCCTAGCGGGAAGTTCCTACGAGCAGTACTTC
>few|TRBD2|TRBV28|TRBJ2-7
CASSLFWRELPYEQYF
TGTGCCAGCAGTTTATTCTGGCGGGAGTTGCCGTACGAGCAGTACTTC
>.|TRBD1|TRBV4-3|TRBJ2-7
CASSQDSGQAIYEQYF
TGCGCCAGCAGCCAAGACTCAGGACAGGCCATCTACGAGCAGTACTTC
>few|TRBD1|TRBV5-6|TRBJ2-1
CASSSGTGGFNEQFF
TGTGCCAGCAGCTCCGGGACAGGGGGCTTCAATGAGCAGTTCTTC
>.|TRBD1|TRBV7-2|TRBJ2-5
CASSSLKGQGWETQYF
TGTGCCAGCAGCTCTCTGAAGGGACAGGGGTGGGAGACCCAGTACTTC
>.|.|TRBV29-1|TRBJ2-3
CSVEARGEREISPGDTQYF
TGCAGCGTTGAGGCCAGGGGGGAGCGGGAGATCTCCCCAGGGGATACGCAGTATTTT
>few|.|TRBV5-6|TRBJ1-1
CASSSVTLPGNTEAFF
TGTGCCAGCAGCTCTGTCACGTTACCGGGGAACACTGAAGCTTTCTTT
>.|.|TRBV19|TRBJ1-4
CASSIGQGRNEKLFF
TGTGCCAGTAGTATCGGCCAGGGGCGCAATGAAAAACTGTTTTTT
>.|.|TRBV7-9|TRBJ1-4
CASSLGGRGNEKLFF
TGTGCCAGCAGCCTCGGGGGACGGGGTAATGAAAAACTGTTTTTT
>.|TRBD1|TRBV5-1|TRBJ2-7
CASSIQGATFYEQYF
TGCGCCAGCAGCATACAGGGGGCCACCTTCTACGAGCAGTACTTC
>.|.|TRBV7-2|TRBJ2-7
CASSLVGQLYEQYF
TGTGCCAGCAGCTTAGTTGGACAGCTCTACGAGCAGTACTTC
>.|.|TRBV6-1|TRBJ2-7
CASSEDDSSSYEQYF
TGTGCCAGCAGTGAGGATGACTCAAGCTCCTACGAGCAGTACTTC
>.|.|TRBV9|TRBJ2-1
CASSVGPLLRVTNEQFF
TGTGCCAGCAGCGTAGGACCCCTGCTGAGGGTAACCAATGAGCAGTTCTTC
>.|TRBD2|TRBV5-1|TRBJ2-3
CASSLYGGGSTDTQYF
TGCGCCAGCAGCTTGTACGGGGGAGGGAGCACAGATACGCAGTATTTT
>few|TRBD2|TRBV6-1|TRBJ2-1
CASSRGLVFNEQFF
TGTGCCAGCAGTAGGGGACTAGTCTTCAATGAGCAGTTCTTC
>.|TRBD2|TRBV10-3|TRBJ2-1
CAISGASGSTYNEQFF
TGTGCCATCAGTGGAGCTAGCGGGAGTACCTACAATGAGCAGTTCTTC
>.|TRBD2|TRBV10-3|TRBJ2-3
CAISQGTSGTGDTQYF
TGTGCCATCAGCCAAGGGACTAGCGGGACTGGGGATACGCAGTATTTT
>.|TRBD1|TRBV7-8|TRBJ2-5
CASSTGTGGFFETQYF
TGTGCCAGCAGCACCGGGACAGGGGGATTTTTTGAGACCCAGTACTTC
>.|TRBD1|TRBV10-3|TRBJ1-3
CAISEGTGAYGNTIYF
TGTGCCATCAGTGAAGGGACAGGGGCGTACGGAAACACCATATATTTT
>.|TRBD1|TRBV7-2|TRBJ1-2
CASSSDRVVGYTF
TGTGCCAGCAGCTCTGACAGGGTGGTAGGCTACACCTTC
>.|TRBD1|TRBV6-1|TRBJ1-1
CASSEPGQGNTEAFF
TGTGCCAGCAGTGAACCGGGACAGGGTAACACTGAAGCTTTCTTT
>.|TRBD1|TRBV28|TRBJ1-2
CASSWGTGGYGYTF
TGTGCCAGCAGTTGGGGGACAGGAGGCTATGGCTACACCTTC
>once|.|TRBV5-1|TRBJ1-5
CASSPGGRGSNQPQHF
TGCGCCAGCAGCCCCGGCGGGCGGGGTAGCAATCAGCCCCAGCATTTT
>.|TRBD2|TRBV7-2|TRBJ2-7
CASSHPGTSDSYEQYF
TGTGCCAGCAGCCATCCCGGGACTAGCGACTCCTACGAGCAGTACTTC
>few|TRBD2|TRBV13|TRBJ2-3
CASSTRLASTDTQYF
TGTGCCAGCAGCACAAGACTAGCGAGCACAGATACGCAGTATTTT
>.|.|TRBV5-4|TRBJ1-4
CASSAARGWSNEKLFF
TGTGCCAGCAGCGCGGCCCGAGGTTGGAGTAATGAAAAACTGTTTTTT
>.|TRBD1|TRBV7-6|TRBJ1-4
CASSQGQGGEKLFF
TGTGCCAGCAGCCAGGGACAGGGTGGTGAAAAACTGTTTTTT
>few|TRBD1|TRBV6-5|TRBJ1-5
CASGTGGTNQPQHF
TGTGCCAGCGGTACAGGGGGCACGAATCAGCCCCAGCATTTT
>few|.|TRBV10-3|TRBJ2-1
CAGSSYNEQFF
TGTGCCGGGAGCTCCTACAATGAGCAGTTCTTC
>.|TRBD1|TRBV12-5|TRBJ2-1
CASGLVEGTGLYNEQFF
TGTGCTAGTGGTTTGGTAGAGGGGACAGGGCTATACAATGAGCAGTTCTTC
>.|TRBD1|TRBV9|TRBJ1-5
CASSVRFRQGQPQHF
TGTGCCAGCAGCGTAAGGTTTAGACAGGGTCAGCCCCAGCATTTT
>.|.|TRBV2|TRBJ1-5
CASSAFSGDQPQHF
TGTGCCAGCAGCGCATTCAGTGGTGATCAGCCCCAGCATTTT
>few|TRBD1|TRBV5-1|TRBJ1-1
CASSLVGTENTEAFF
TGCGCCAGCAGCTTGGTCGGGACAGAGAACACTGAAGCTTTCTTT
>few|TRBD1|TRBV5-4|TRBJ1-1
CASSLGTGGRTEAFF
TGTGCCAGCAGCTTGGGGACAGGGGGTCGCACTGAAGCTTTCTTT
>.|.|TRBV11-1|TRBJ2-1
CASSLDSGNEQFF
TGTGCCAGCAGCTTAGATAGCGGCAATGAGCAGTTCTTC